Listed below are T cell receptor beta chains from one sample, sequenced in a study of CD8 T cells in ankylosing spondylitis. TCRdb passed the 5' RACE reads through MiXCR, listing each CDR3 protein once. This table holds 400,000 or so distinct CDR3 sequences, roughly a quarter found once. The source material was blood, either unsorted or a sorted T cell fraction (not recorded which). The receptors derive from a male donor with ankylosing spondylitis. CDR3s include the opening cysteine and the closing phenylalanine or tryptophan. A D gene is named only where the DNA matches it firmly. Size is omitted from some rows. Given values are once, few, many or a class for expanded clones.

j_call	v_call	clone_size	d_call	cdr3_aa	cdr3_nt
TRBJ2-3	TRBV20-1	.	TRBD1	CSASIPGQGGTDTQYF	TGCAGTGCTAGTATACCGGGACAGGGAGGCACAGATACGCAGTATTTT
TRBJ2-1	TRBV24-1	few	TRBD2	CATSDPGLGEGEQFF	TGTGCCACCAGTGATCCGGGACTAGGAGAGGGTGAGCAGTTCTTC
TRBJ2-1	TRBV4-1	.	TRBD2	CASSQVGLAGGSYNEQFF	TGCGCCAGCAGCCAAGTTGGACTAGCGGGAGGATCCTACAATGAGCAGTTCTTC
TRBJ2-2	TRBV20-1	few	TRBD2	CSARDSGGTGELFF	TGCAGTGCTAGAGATTCGGGGGGCACCGGGGAGCTGTTTTTT
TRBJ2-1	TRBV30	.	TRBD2	CAWSVGLAGTEQFF	TGTGCCTGGAGTGTAGGGCTAGCGGGCACCGAGCAGTTCTTC
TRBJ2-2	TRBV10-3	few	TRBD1	CAISAGQGDTGELFF	TGTGCCATCAGTGCCGGACAGGGGGACACCGGGGAGCTGTTTTTT
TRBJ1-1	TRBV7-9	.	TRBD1	CASSPTDRGDLNTEAFF	TGTGCCAGCAGCCCAACCGACAGGGGCGACCTGAACACTGAAGCTTTCTTT
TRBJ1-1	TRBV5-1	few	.	CASSLAGADTEAFF	TGCGCCAGCAGCTTGGCAGGGGCAGACACTGAAGCTTTCTTT
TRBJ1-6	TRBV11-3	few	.	CASSADRWSSYNSPLHF	TGTGCCAGCAGCGCTGACAGGTGGAGCTCCTATAATTCACCCCTCCACTTT
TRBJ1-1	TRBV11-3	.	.	CASSPYKAANTEAFF	TGTGCCAGCAGCCCCTACAAAGCAGCGAACACTGAAGCTTTCTTT
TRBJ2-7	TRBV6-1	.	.	CASQNVNSYEQYF	TGTGCCAGCCAGAACGTGAACTCCTACGAGCAGTACTTC
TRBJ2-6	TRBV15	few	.	CATKGFGANSGANVLTF	TGTGCCACAAAGGGGTTTGGAGCGAACTCTGGGGCCAACGTCCTGACTTTC
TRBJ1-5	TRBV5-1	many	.	CASSLGLDQPQHF	TGCGCCAGCAGCTTAGGGTTGGATCAGCCCCAGCATTTT
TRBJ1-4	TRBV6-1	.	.	CASRWSGHEKLFF	TGTGCCAGTCGGTGGTCAGGACATGAAAAACTGTTTTTT
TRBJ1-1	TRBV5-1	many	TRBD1	CASRSGGAGTEAFF	TGCGCCAGCAGATCAGGGGGCGCGGGCACTGAAGCTTTCTTT
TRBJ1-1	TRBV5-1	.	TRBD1	CASSSRDRGHVEAFF	TGCGCCAGCAGCTCCCGGGACAGGGGGCATGTTGAAGCTTTCTTT
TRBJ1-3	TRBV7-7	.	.	CASSLEAASGNTIYF	TGTGCCAGCAGCTTAGAGGCAGCCTCTGGAAACACCATATATTTT
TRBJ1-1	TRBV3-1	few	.	CASSQEYTLNTEAFF	TGTGCCAGCAGCCAAGAGTACACCTTGAACACTGAAGCTTTCTTT
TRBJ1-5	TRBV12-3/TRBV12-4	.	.	CASSFGHFNQPQHF	TGTGCCAGCAGTTTTGGACATTTTAATCAGCCCCAGCATTTT
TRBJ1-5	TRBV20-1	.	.	CSAPDGGIVGNQPQHF	TGCAGTGCCCCCGACGGGGGAATAGTTGGCAATCAGCCCCAGCATTTT
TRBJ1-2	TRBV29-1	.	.	CSVGQDGNYGYTF	TGCAGCGTAGGGCAGGACGGGAACTATGGCTACACCTTC
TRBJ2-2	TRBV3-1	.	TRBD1	CASSPLDRSLPGELFF	TGTGCCAGCAGCCCTCTGGACAGGAGCCTGCCCGGGGAGCTGTTTTTT
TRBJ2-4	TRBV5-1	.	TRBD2	CASSSSSGGGAKNIQYF	TGCGCCAGCAGCTCCTCTAGCGGCGGGGGGGCCAAAAACATTCAGTACTTC
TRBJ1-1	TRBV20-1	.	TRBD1	CSALTGVNTEAFF	TGCAGTGCACTGACAGGGGTGAACACTGAAGCTTTCTTT
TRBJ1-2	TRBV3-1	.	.	CASSRVLDYGYTF	TGTGCCAGCAGTCGGGTATTGGACTATGGCTACACCTTC
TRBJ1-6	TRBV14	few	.	CASSQEWGRGVSPLHF	TGTGCCAGCAGCCAAGAGTGGGGCAGGGGCGTTTCACCCCTCCACTTT
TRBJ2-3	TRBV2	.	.	CASRRAPLDTQYF	TGTGCCAGCCGGAGGGCTCCCCTAGATACGCAGTATTTT
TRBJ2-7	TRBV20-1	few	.	CSAGHGAYEQYF	TGCAGTGCTGGCCACGGGGCCTACGAGCAGTACTTC
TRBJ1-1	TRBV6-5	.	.	CASTYSRDSSRAFF	TGTGCCAGCACCTACTCCCGGGACTCTTCTCGAGCTTTCTTT
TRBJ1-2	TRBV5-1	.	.	CASSLDLDSYGYTF	TGCGCCAGCAGCTTGGACCTGGACAGCTATGGCTACACCTTC
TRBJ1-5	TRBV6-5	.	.	CASRGPGQPQHF	TGTGCCAGCAGGGGGCCGGGTCAGCCCCAGCATTTT
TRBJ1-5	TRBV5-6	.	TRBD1	CASSWGQTFNQPQHF	TGTGCCAGCAGCTGGGGACAGACCTTCAATCAGCCCCAGCATTTT
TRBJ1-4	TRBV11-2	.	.	CASSFGRINEKLFF	TGTGCCAGCAGCTTTGGACGGATTAATGAAAAACTGTTTTTT
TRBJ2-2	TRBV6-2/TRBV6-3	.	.	CASSYEWTGELFF	TGTGCCAGCAGTTACGAGTGGACCGGGGAGCTGTTTTTT
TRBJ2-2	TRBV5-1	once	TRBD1	CASSLAGTGIGTGELFF	TGCGCCAGCAGCTTGGCCGGGACAGGGATAGGCACCGGGGAGCTGTTTTTT
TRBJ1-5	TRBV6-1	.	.	CASSGLPAGNQPQHF	TGTGCCAGCAGTGGTCTACCCGCGGGCAATCAGCCCCAGCATTTT
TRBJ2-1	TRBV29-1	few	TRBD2	CSAELGLADNEQFF	TGCAGCGCTGAGCTGGGACTAGCGGACAATGAGCAGTTCTTC